A selection of T cell receptor beta chains follows, all from one sample in a study of naive and memory T cell subsets. TCRdb re-called the UMI-ligation and nested PCR reads with MiXCR, one entry per CDR3 protein. Of 100,000 to 150,000 distinct CDR3 sequences listed, just over 35% are singletons. Sample: central memory CD4+ T cells from blood. The receptor source for this set is a human donor in good health. CDR3s include the opening cysteine and the closing phenylalanine or tryptophan. The D gene is left open where the match is weak. Clone size is not always given. Where it is, it says once, few, many or a class for expanded clones.

J gene	CDR3 length	V gene	clone size	D gene	CDR3 protein	CDR3 DNA
TRBJ1-4	15	TRBV20-1	-	-	CSAREIGQGGGKLFF	TGCAGTGCTAGAGAGATAGGGCAGGGAGGCGGAAAACTGTTTTTT
TRBJ2-1	13	TRBV7-6	many	-	CASSSSYVGSQFF	TGTGCCAGCAGCTCCTCATACGTCGGTTCGCAGTTCTTC
TRBJ1-5	14	TRBV25-1	-	-	CASSARDRYQPQHF	TGTGCCAGCAGTGCCCGAGACAGATATCAGCCCCAGCATTTT
TRBJ2-3	14	TRBV20-1	once	-	CSASRDFSTDTQYF	TGCAGTGCTAGTAGGGACTTTAGCACAGATACGCAGTATTTT
TRBJ2-3	15	TRBV7-7	few	TRBD2	CASSRGLAGTDTQYF	TGTGCTAGCAGCCGCGGACTAGCTGGCACAGATACGCAGTATTTT
TRBJ2-3	16	TRBV15	-	TRBD2	CATSRWGGSGGDTQYF	TGTGCCACCAGCAGATGGGGGGGGAGTGGTGGAGATACGCAGTATTTT
TRBJ2-7	13	TRBV7-2	-	TRBD1	CASSPWTGYEQYF	TGTGCCAGCAGCCCTTGGACAGGCTACGAGCAGTACTTC
TRBJ2-1	14	TRBV20-1	-	-	CSAGKQQGGNEQFF	TGCAGTGCTGGAAAACAACAGGGTGGGAATGAGCAGTTCTTC
TRBJ2-7	15	TRBV28	-	-	CASTSQAASSYEQYF	TGTGCCAGCACCTCCCAAGCGGCTAGCTCCTACGAGCAGTACTTC
TRBJ2-5	10	TRBV30	many	-	CACRQETQYF	TGTGCCTGCCGACAAGAGACCCAGTACTTC
TRBJ2-1	15	TRBV20-1	-	-	CSAHGGDSDYNEQFF	TGCAGTGCTCACGGGGGGGACAGTGACTACAATGAGCAGTTCTTC
TRBJ1-1	14	TRBV30	-	-	CAWRRWTENTEAFF	TGTGCCTGGAGACGTTGGACAGAAAACACTGAAGCTTTCTTT
TRBJ2-5	15	TRBV6-1	many	-	CASSDGGVYQETQYF	TGTGCCAGCAGTGATGGGGGAGTTTACCAAGAGACCCAGTACTTC
TRBJ2-1	18	TRBV6-1	-	TRBD2	CASSVASGSTNSYNEQFF	TGTGCCAGCAGTGTGGCTAGCGGGAGTACCAACTCCTACAATGAGCAGTTCTTC
TRBJ2-1	15	TRBV7-2	-	-	CASSLTGVVPNEQFF	TGTGCCAGCAGCTTAACGGGAGTGGTTCCCAATGAGCAGTTCTTC